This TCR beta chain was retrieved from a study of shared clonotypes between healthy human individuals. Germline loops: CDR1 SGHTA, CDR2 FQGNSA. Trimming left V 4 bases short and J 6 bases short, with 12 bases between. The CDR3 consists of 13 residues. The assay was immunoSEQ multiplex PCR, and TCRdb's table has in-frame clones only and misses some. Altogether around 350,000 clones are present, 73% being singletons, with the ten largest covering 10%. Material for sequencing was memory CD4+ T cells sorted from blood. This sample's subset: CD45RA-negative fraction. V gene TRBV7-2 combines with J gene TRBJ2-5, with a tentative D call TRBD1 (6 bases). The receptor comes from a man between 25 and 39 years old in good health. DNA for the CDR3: TGTGCCAGCAGCTCGGGCCAGGGGCAGACCCAGTACTTC. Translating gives CASSSGQGQTQYF.